The T cell receptor (beta chain) under discussion was sequenced for a study of T cells in Graves' hyperthyroidism and ophthalmopathy. Background on the study: Sampling of peripheral blood happened at initial diagnosis, prior to any treatment.

This CDR3 contains 15 residues. The V and J ends lost 1 base and 0 bases respectively, with 7 bases between them. Germline V gene data show CDR1 as DFQATT and CDR2 as SNEGSKA (reference sequence). This clonotype was seen more than once but under ten times. Researchers amplified the TCR beta CDR3 regions from RNA transcripts. Initially, a first-round RT-PCR of the TCR CDR3 employed the HTBI primer set. TCRdb processed the multiplex PCR reads anew with MiXCR; each CDR3 protein has one entry. Here the sample spans about 270,000 distinct CDR3 sequences, about 20% being singletons. The sequence came from a man under 40 with Graves' ophthalmopathy. Sequenced material: blood. V and J are TRBV20-1 and TRBJ1-6; no definite D call. CDR3 nucleotides: TGCAGTGCTAGAGTACGGAGCTCCTATAATTCACCCCTCCACTTT. The encoded protein is CSARVRSSYNSPLHF.